These 17 T cell receptor beta chains originate from one sample sequenced in a study of blood T cells in healthy people across ages (dated by TCRdb to the mid-2010s). The receptor library was made with 5' RACE. A second PCR of about 6 to 12 cycles was run with a J-beta primer mix and a sample-barcoded 5' primer. TCRdb reworked the public reads: Q25 trimming with fastp, MiXCR clone assembly, productive beta chains retained. Each record represents a unique CDR3 protein, reported with the most common genes and DNA among its rows. The sample contains 1.5 million to 2 million distinct CDR3 sequences, about two fifths of them found a single time. The biggest ten clones account for 20% to 25% of the sample. Input material: blood. All receptors come from a human donor in good health.

J is TRBJ2-3 and V is TRBV7-9; 8 nucleotides agree with TRBD1. The V gene end was trimmed by 5 bases and the J gene end by 4 bases; junction bases not matched to a gene: 17. CDR1 and CDR2 (germline): SEHNR, FQNEAQ (reference sequence). The CDR3 totals 18 residues. CDR3 DNA sequence: TGTGCCAGCAGCCTAGGGACAGGACGGGTTATTGCCGCAGATACGCAGTATTTT. It translates to CASSLGTGRVIAADTQYF.

This clonotype occurred a few times. The genes are TRBV14 and TRBJ2-3; 7 nucleotides align to TRBD1. The junction had 9 bases not matched to a gene; V was cut back by 1 base and J by 2 bases. Per germline, CDR1 SGHDN and CDR2 FVKESK. There are 17 residues in the CDR3. CDR3 sequence (DNA): TGTGCCAGCAGCCAAGCGGGCTGGACAGGTTACACAGATACGCAGTATTTT. It encodes CASSQAGWTGYTDTQYF.

The chain links TRBV20-1 to TRBJ2-1; 12 nucleotides agree with TRBD2. J gave up 7 bases and V 0 bases, and 7 bases lay outside the gene matches. Germline assignment: CDR1 DFQATT and CDR2 SNEGSKA (reference sequence). There are 16 residues in the CDR3. The CDR3 nucleotides read TGCAGTGCTAGAGATCCTAGCGGGGGGGCTGGGAATGAGCAGTTCTTC. Encoded protein: CSARDPSGGAGNEQFF.

J is TRBJ2-7 and V is TRBV4-2; D may be TRBD1 (5 bases). Trimming pared 4 bases from V and 0 bases from J, leaving 10 bases between. CDR1 LGHNA and CDR2 YNFKEQ come from the germline V gene. The CDR3 covers 14 residues. In DNA, the CDR3 is TGTGCCAGCAGCCCTTCACAGGTCTCCTACGAGCAGTACTTC. Its protein product is CASSPSQVSYEQYF.

The chain joins TRBV7-9 to TRBJ1-2, with D tentatively TRBD1 (5 bases). Germline V gene data show CDR1 as SEHNR and CDR2 as FQNEAQ (reference sequence). CDR3 length: 15 residues. The V gene lost 0 bases and the J gene lost 2 bases, with 10 bases spanning the gap. CDR3 bases: TGTGCCAGCAGCTTAGCGTTGACAGCAAACTATGGCTACACCTTC. This codes for CASSLALTANYGYTF.

This clonotype was detected only a few times. V and J are TRBV20-1 and TRBJ1-1; no definite D call. The CDR3 is 15 residues long. Trimming took off 1 base at V and 11 bases at J, with 23 bases between the two ends. Per the germline V gene, CDR1 is DFQATT and CDR2 is SNEGSKA (reference sequence). The CDR3 loop reads CSARASREDSPWAFF. The CDR3, as DNA: TGCAGTGCTAGAGCCTCCCGAGAGGACTCCCCCTGGGCTTTCTTT.

This clonotype has only a few counts. The genes are TRBV4-3 and TRBJ2-7; 8 bases line up with TRBD2. This CDR3 has 17 residues. CDR1 is LGHNA, CDR2 YSLEER, per germline. J was trimmed by 3 bases and V by 0 bases; bases with no gene match: 10. The CDR3 is CASSQDVGRSGGYEQYF. CDR3 nucleotide sequence: TGCGCCAGCAGCCAAGATGTGGGGAGGAGCGGGGGCTACGAGCAGTACTTC.

This clonotype occurred a few times. V is TRBV7-2 and J is TRBJ2-5; TRBD1 aligns across 7 bases. V lost 4 bases to trimming and J lost 4 bases; unmatched junction nucleotides: 12. The germline gives CDR1 SGHTA, CDR2 FQGNSA. The CDR3 consists of 16 residues. CDR3 amino acids: CASSSRPTGNGETQYF. CDR3 DNA: TGTGCCAGCAGCTCCCGACCGACAGGGAATGGAGAGACCCAGTACTTC.

This clonotype showed up just a few times. The junction shows a germline mismatch at one end, possibly a read error. The V call is TRBV4-2, the J call TRBJ2-1; D possibly uses TRBD1 or TRBD2 (5 bases each). Germline CDR1 and CDR2: LGHNA and YNFKEQ. This CDR3 is built from 15 residues. CDR3 sequence (DNA): TGTGCCAGCAGCCAAGTGGGGACCTCCTACAATGGGCAGTTCTTC. Its translation: CASSQVGTSYNGQFF.

This clonotype was counted between two and nine times. The gene calls are TRBV6-1 and TRBJ1-5; D call uncertain. The CDR3 has 13 residues. V lost 4 bases, J lost 3 bases, and 7 bases lay in between. Germline lookup yields CDR1 MNHNS and CDR2 SASEGT. In nucleotides, the CDR3 is TGTGCCAGCAGTGGACGGCACAATCAGCCCCAGCATTTT. Encoded protein: CASSGRHNQPQHF.

The table lists this clonotype with a few counts. This chain uses TRBV12-3 or TRBV12-4 with TRBJ2-3; D is possibly TRBD2 (6 bases). The V gene lost 6 bases and the J gene lost 4 bases, with 14 bases spanning the gap. This CDR3 has 14 residues. The CDR3 DNA follows: TGTGCCAGCAGAAACGGGGGTGGCGCAGATACGCAGTATTTT. The encoded protein is CASRNGGGADTQYF.

This clonotype occurred a few times. The J gene is TRBJ2-5, the V gene TRBV7-9; the match to TRBD1 covers 7 bases. Germline assignment: CDR1 SEHNR and CDR2 FQNEAQ (reference sequence). The CDR3 totals 17 residues. The V segment lost 1 base and the J segment 3 bases; nucleotides outside the gene matches: 11. CDR3 DNA: TGTGCCAGCAGCTTAGTCTTATTGGTTGGGACAGAAGAGACCCAGTACTTC. Amino acids: CASSLVLLVGTEETQYF.

This chain connects TRBV7-8 to TRBJ1-2, with D possibly being TRBD1 (5 bases). CDR3 length: 15 residues. CDR1 is SGHVS, CDR2 FQNEAQ, per germline. V lost 5 bases to trimming and J lost 0 bases, with 13 bases between them. The CDR3 here is CASSDTGSANYGYTF. CDR3 bases: TGTGCCAGCAGCGACACAGGCTCAGCTAACTATGGCTACACCTTC.

This clonotype occurred a few times. V gene TRBV24-1 combines with J gene TRBJ1-1; unclear D gene. The CDR3 contains 11 residues. Per the germline V gene, CDR1 is KGHDR and CDR2 is SFDVKD. Deletions cut 8 bases from V and 1 base from J, with 4 bases between. Here the CDR3 DNA reads TGTGCCACCACAGCGAACACTGAAGCTTTCTTT. Its translation is CATTANTEAFF.

The chain carries TRBV6-1 and TRBJ2-5, with a weak D call TRBD2 (5 bases). V was pared by 8 bases and J by 4 bases, with 20 bases between. CDR3 size: 15 residues. Germline CDR1 and CDR2: MNHNS and SASEGT. The CDR3: CASSVGGLVGETQYF. CDR3 DNA: TGTGCCAGCTCGGTTGGCGGGTTGGTAGGAGAGACCCAGTACTTC.

The chain carries TRBV13 and TRBJ2-7, with TRBD2 matching 7 bases. The ends lost 4 bases at V and 10 bases at J; junction bases unmatched: 16. CDR1 and CDR2 from the germline V gene are PRHDT and FYEKMQ (reference sequence). There are 15 residues in the CDR3. Written as DNA, the CDR3 is TGTGCCAGCAGCTCCGGGACTACCCTTGTGGAGATCCAGTACTTC. Amino acids: CASSSGTTLVEIQYF. The full variable domain, completed using reference TRBV13 and TRBJ2-7, is AAGVIQSPRHLIKEKRETATLKCYPIPRHDTVYWYQQGPGQDPQFLISFYEKMQSDKGSIPDRFSAQQFSDYHSELNMSSLELGDSALYFCASSSGTTLVEIQYFGPGTRLTVT.

The CDR3, as DNA: TGTGCCACCAGCAGTTCCCAGGGAAGCTCCTACGAGCAGTACTTC. This sequence encodes CATSSSQGSSYEQYF. The rearrangement uses TRBV15 and TRBJ2-7; the D gene is possibly TRBD1 (5 bases). V was cut by 3 bases and J by 0 bases, with 12 bases left in between. The CDR3 loop spans 15 amino acids. Germline-derived CDR1 and CDR2 are LNHNV and YYDKDF (reference sequence).